Listed here is a single T cell receptor (beta chain). Its antigen is still unknown. This sample is part of a study of breast tumors, draining lymph nodes, adjacent tissues. Study-wide results and caveats: The lymph node origin of tumor T cells was framed as consistent with a hypothesis, not demonstrated. Tumors had less TCR diversity than lymph nodes, more than nontumor tissue. Luminal-like breast cancer showed significantly higher tumor–nontumor repertoire similarity than basal-like.

TCRdb re-called the multiplex PCR reads through MiXCR, storing one row per CDR3 protein. The data contain approximately 140,000 distinct CDR3 sequences, about 33% of them seen just once; the ten biggest clones take up approximately 2.2%. Breast cancer patients provided tissue from their axillary draining lymph nodes. The CDR3 loop spans 12 amino acids. With 2 bases clipped from V and 7 bases from J, the junction kept 1 base outside the gene matches. Looked up from germline, CDR1 is SGHRS and CDR2 is YFSETQ. The chain is built from TRBV5-1 and TRBJ1-1; 8 positions match TRBD1. The sample was axillary lymph node tissue. The TCR sequence derives from a female donor with breast cancer. Some clones in this sample may be carry-over from other donors' samples. Here the CDR3 reads CASSFGQGEAFF. CDR3 nucleotide sequence: TGCGCCAGCAGCTTCGGACAGGGTGAAGCTTTCTTT.